This entry lists 9 T cell receptor beta chains sequenced from one sample in a study of shared clonotypes between healthy human individuals. Sequenced by immunoSEQ multiplex PCR; TCRdb stores in-frame clones only, minus some. The sample holds about 960,000 clones, 76% seen once. Input material: memory CD4+ T cells sorted from blood. Documented subset: CD45RA-negative fraction. These receptors were taken from a man aged 18-30 years in good health.

Of note for this clone: Sequence at one end of the junction differs from germline and may be a read error. This CDR3 is also generated by other DNA sequences in the sample. The genes are TRBV18 and TRBJ1-1; no clear D. The CDR3 length is 13 residues. Germline V gene lookup returns CDR1 KGHSH and CDR2 LQKENI. The CDR3 nucleotides are TGTGCCAGCTCACCAACCATGAATACTGAAGCTTTCTTT. Protein sequence: CASSPTMNTEAFF.

This sequence joins TRBV6-1 and TRBJ1-1; the D gene is possibly TRBD1 (5 bases). The CDR3 is 14 residues long. The germline V and J ends were trimmed by 5 bases and 4 bases, with 14 bases remaining between them. Germline V gives CDR1 MNHNS, CDR2 SASEGT. The CDR3 nucleotides read TGTGCCAGCAGTCTCCAGGGATTGGCCACTGAAGCTTTCTTT. This translates into CASSLQGLATEAFF.

The chain employs TRBV10-3 and TRBJ2-3; 8 bases map to TRBD2. J was trimmed by 2 bases and V by 11 bases; bases with no gene match: 12. The germline gives CDR1 ENHRY, CDR2 SYGVKD. The CDR3 length is 15 residues. The CDR3: CAVLTSGLNTDTQYF. The CDR3 coding sequence is TGTGCCGTACTTACTAGCGGACTAAACACAGATACGCAGTATTTT.

This clone was detected once. The chain recombines TRBV18 with TRBJ2-1, with no clear D. V lost 2 bases and J lost 5, with 4 bases in between. Germline lookup yields CDR1 KGHSH and CDR2 LQKENI. The CDR3 runs 12 residues. The CDR3 reads CASSPFDNEQFF. In DNA, the CDR3 is TGTGCCAGCTCACCATTTGACAATGAGCAGTTCTTC.

The chain couples TRBV7-2 to TRBJ2-5, with D tentatively TRBD1 (7 bases). V lost 5 bases to trimming and J lost 4 bases, with 14 bases between them. The CDR3 is 14 amino acids. From germline, CDR1 is SGHTA and CDR2 FQGNSA. Here the CDR3 reads CASSPNQGGETQYF. DNA of the CDR3: TGTGCCAGCAGCCCGAACCAGGGGGGAGAGACCCAGTACTTC.

This clone showed up many times. The chain links TRBV2 to TRBJ2-4; TRBD1 agrees at 9 bases. The CDR3 extends over 15 amino acids. Germline V gives CDR1 SNHLY, CDR2 FYNNEI. V trimming: 8 bases; J trimming: 7 bases; junction bases outside the gene matches: 12. The CDR3 loop is CASVSAGTGWNIQYF. The CDR3 bases are TGTGCCAGCGTCTCGGCGGGGACAGGGTGGAACATTCAGTACTTC.

The CDR3 sequence: CASSEAGTGGRVWTQYF. The CDR3 coding sequence is TGTGCCAGCAGTGAAGCGGGGACAGGGGGTCGCGTGTGGACCCAGTACTTC. The J gene is TRBJ2-5, the V gene TRBV6-1, with 11 positions matching TRBD1. Looked up from germline, CDR1 is MNHNS and CDR2 is SASEGT. The trim removed 0 bases at V and 7 bases at J, leaving 10 bases unmatched. CDR3 length: 17 residues.

This clone was counted many times. The chain carries TRBV7-3 and TRBJ2-2, with D possibly matching TRBD2 (6 bases). Trimming took off 8 bases at V and 1 base at J, with 17 bases between the two ends. CDR3 length: 16 residues. Germline loops: CDR1 SGHTA, CDR2 FQGTGA. The CDR3 bases are TGTGCCAGCTCTAGCCTCGGGGGAATGAACACCGGGGAGCTGTTTTTT. Translation gives CASSSLGGMNTGELFF.

This clone was counted at least ten times. This chain links TRBV7-8 with TRBJ2-1; 9 bases map to TRBD1. In germline, CDR1 is SGHVS, CDR2 FQNEAQ. The CDR3 is made up of 15 amino acids. J was trimmed by 5 bases and V by 5 bases; bases with no gene match: 7. The CDR3 region has the DNA TGTGCCAGCAGCCCTACAGGGGGCCAAAACAATGAGCAGTTCTTC. It yields the protein CASSPTGGQNNEQFF.